This record covers a single T cell receptor beta chain. This clone was recorded only once. Its target antigen remains unknown. No quality values exist for individual bases; no much larger clone is one base distant. This entry is derived from a study of blood T cell repertoires in COVID-19 (dated by TCRdb to 2019 to 2021). Concerning the study at large: Samples covering the acute and convalescent phases of COVID-19 were provided by collaborators in the United States, Italy and Spain. A de-identified subject ID, COVID-19 status, age in years and sex were almost always included in the sample metadata. The material from the prospective study consisted of cDNA or gDNA derived from T cells, B-cell-depleted T cells, or PBMCs. The samples were drawn from the first 160 participants of the ongoing ImmuneRACE study and from roughly 1,300 subjects provided by 6 global collaborators. Deeply sampled blood TCRbeta repertoires from subjects exposed to, actively infected with, or recovered from COVID-19 were included in the dataset. Where available, HLA class I and class II types were obtained from metadata supplied by the sample provider rather than from assay-based typing. The repertoires were made available in a free public database intended to serve as a resource for research on the immune response to SARS-CoV-2.

What the work shows at the level of the full study, not this receptor alone: The amount of clinical and demographic metadata varied by source and participant and was provided uncurated.

The immunoSEQ Assay, a bias-controlled multiplex PCR, was used to amplify TCRbeta CDR3 regions from genomic DNA. The authors' pipeline ran thus. Within the assay, amplification of reference gene primers was used to estimate how many nucleated cells each sample contained. Sequence reads were collapsed and filtered to measure the absolute abundance of every unique TCRbeta CDR3 rearrangement. For each sample, productive Simpson clonality was calculated by taking the square root of Simpson's diversity index across productive rearrangements. In its TCRdb copy, this immuneACCESS table keeps in-frame sequences only and misses some clones. Where compared with another copy, unresolved V genes explain less than half of these, and the others have no known cause. For V, J and clone size, that table is used; D and trimming come from the DNA. Recorded for this sample are about 64,000 clones; roughly 80% of them occurred a single time. Around 12% of the sample is held by the ten biggest clonotypes.

Whole blood was collected in K2EDTA tubes by collaborating institutions according to the institutions' own protocols. For TCRbeta analysis, collaborator samples were shipped as frozen whole blood, as isolated PBMCs, or as DNA extracted from either sample type. Measured from the cysteine to the phenylalanine, the CDR3 is 13 residues long. Only the CDR3 portion is preserved as DNA: 39 bases, with reading frame beginning at the first base. V lost 6 bases and J lost 4 bases; the stretch between them is 15 bases long. The germline V gene (reference sequence) yields GTSNPN for CDR1 and SVGIG for CDR2. The sample consisted of peripheral blood. This clonotype was sampled from a man older than 75 with acute or convalescent COVID-19. The chain links TRBV30 with TRBJ1-1; no D gene is confidently identified. The base sequence is TGTGCCTGCGAAGTGACACGAGTCACTGAAGCTTTCTTT. It translates as CACEVTRVTEAFF.